One T cell receptor beta chain is described in this entry. The entry originates in a study of shared clonotypes between healthy human individuals. Sequencing was performed with immunoSEQ multiplex PCR; in TCRdb, only in-frame clones are kept and a portion is missing. The top ten clones hold 1.5% to 2% of a sample with roughly 2,000,000 clones, around 95% of them seen once. Germline lookup yields CDR1 SEHNR and CDR2 FQNEAQ (reference sequence). Trimming pared 10 bases from V and 0 bases from J, leaving 21 bases between. The CDR3 covers 17 residues. CD8 cells regarded as naive lacked CD45RO, were positively chosen for CCR7, and omitted terminally differentiated effector memory CD45RA+ cells.

The material sequenced was naive CD8+ T cells from PBMCs. The chain employs TRBV7-9 and TRBJ2-2; tentative D call: TRBD1 (5 bases). The receptor's source is a man aged 18-30 years in good health. Some clones in this sample may be carry-over from other donors' samples. The CDR3 region is CAIRWVGQGSNTGELFF. CDR3 sequence (DNA): TGTGCCATCCGGTGGGTGGGGCAGGGATCGAACACCGGGGAGCTGTTTTTT.